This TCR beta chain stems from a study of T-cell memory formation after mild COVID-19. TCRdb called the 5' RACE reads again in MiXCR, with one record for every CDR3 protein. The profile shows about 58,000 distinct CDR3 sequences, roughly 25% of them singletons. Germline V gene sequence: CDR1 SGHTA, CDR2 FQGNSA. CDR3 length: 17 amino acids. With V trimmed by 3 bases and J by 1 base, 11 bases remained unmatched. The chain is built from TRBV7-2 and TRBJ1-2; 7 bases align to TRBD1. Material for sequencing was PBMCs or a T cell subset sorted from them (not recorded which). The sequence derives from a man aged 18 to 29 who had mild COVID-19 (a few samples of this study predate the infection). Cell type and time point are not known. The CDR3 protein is CASSLTPGTVLNYGYTF. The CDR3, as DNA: TGTGCCAGCAGCTTGACGCCCGGGACAGTCCTTAACTATGGCTACACCTTC.